This TCR beta chain was profiled in a study of cytomegalovirus exposure and HLA in healthy donors. The CDR3 is 14 residues long. V lost 1 base and J lost 5; bases outside the gene matches: 2. Germline V gene data show CDR1 as SGHTA and CDR2 as FQGNSA. The assay was immunoSEQ multiplex PCR, and TCRdb's table has in-frame clones only and misses some. The sample yields roughly 200,000 clones, 81% seen once. Study-wide results and caveats: Altogether, 160 or so TCR beta chains were recorded as cytomegalovirus-associated. Rarity marked most TCR sequences, yet some public TCRs occurred in many donors.

This clone occurred a few times. Its antigen is undetermined. The chain uses TRBV7-2 and TRBJ2-7, with 10 bases identical to TRBD1. The sequence was obtained from a woman in her thirties in good health and CMV-seronegative. Sequencing used PBMCs. CDR3 DNA: TGTGCCAGCAGCTTAGTGACAGGGGGCCACGAGCAGTACTTC. Protein sequence: CASSLVTGGHEQYF.